This record looks at one T cell receptor (beta chain) sequence and its context. The data stem from a study of blood T cell repertoires in COVID-19. The CDR3 spans 13 residues. Germline-derived CDR1 and CDR2 are LNHDA and SQIVND (reference sequence). Trimming pared 1 base from V and 7 bases from J, leaving 5 bases between. Clones were sequenced by immunoSEQ multiplex PCR, and TCRdb holds only the in-frame ones, with some missing. In the table there are around 470,000 clones, about 91% of which are singletons. The rearrangement uses TRBV19 and TRBJ1-6, with D unclear. The sequenced sample was peripheral blood. The receptor was isolated from a man between 18 and 35 years old with COVID-19, enrolled during active disease. In DNA, the CDR3 is TGTGCCAGTAGTATAGCTGAGAATTCACCCCTCCACTTT. Residues: CASSIAENSPLHF.